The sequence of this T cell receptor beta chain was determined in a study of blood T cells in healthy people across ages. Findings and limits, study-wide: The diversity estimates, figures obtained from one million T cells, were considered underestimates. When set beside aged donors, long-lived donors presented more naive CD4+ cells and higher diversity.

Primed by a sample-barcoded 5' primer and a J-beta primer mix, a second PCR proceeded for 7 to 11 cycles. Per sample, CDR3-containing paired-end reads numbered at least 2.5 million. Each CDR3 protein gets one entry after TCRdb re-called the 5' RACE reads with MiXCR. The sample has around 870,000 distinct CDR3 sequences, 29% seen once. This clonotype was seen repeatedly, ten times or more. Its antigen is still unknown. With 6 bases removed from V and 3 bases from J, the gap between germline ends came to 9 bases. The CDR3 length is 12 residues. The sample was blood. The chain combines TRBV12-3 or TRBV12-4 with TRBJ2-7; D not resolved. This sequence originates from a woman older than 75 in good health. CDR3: CASRTQNYEQYF. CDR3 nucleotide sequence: TGTGCCAGCAGGACCCAAAACTACGAGCAGTACTTC.